The clone carrying this TCR beta chain was counted a few times. Antigen unknown. The data stem from a study of T cell repertoires in cytomegalovirus infection. Across the whole study: Indications came from public TCR beta signatures; they pointed to CMV infection and to a matching HLA type.

V gave up 5 bases and J gave up 3 bases, with 13 bases separating them. Per germline, CDR1 MDHEN and CDR2 SYDVKM. The CDR3 is made up of 14 amino acids. Study-wide findings and caveats: Across the ex vivo response, the dominant clonotypes were HLA-C-restricted CMV-specific TCR beta clonotypes.

TCRdb fed the reads into MiXCR, producing one record per CDR3 protein. Here the sample spans 600,000 to 800,000 distinct CDR3 sequences, approximately 25% being singletons. The V and J genes are TRBV28 and TRBJ1-2; D is ambiguous. This sequence originates from a human donor in good health (CMV status not recorded). Some clones in this sample may be carry-over from other donors' samples. The source material was CD8+ T cells from PBMCs. In nucleotides, the CDR3 is TGTGCCAGCAGTACCCTGGTGGAGGACTATGGCTACACCTTC. As protein: CASSTLVEDYGYTF.